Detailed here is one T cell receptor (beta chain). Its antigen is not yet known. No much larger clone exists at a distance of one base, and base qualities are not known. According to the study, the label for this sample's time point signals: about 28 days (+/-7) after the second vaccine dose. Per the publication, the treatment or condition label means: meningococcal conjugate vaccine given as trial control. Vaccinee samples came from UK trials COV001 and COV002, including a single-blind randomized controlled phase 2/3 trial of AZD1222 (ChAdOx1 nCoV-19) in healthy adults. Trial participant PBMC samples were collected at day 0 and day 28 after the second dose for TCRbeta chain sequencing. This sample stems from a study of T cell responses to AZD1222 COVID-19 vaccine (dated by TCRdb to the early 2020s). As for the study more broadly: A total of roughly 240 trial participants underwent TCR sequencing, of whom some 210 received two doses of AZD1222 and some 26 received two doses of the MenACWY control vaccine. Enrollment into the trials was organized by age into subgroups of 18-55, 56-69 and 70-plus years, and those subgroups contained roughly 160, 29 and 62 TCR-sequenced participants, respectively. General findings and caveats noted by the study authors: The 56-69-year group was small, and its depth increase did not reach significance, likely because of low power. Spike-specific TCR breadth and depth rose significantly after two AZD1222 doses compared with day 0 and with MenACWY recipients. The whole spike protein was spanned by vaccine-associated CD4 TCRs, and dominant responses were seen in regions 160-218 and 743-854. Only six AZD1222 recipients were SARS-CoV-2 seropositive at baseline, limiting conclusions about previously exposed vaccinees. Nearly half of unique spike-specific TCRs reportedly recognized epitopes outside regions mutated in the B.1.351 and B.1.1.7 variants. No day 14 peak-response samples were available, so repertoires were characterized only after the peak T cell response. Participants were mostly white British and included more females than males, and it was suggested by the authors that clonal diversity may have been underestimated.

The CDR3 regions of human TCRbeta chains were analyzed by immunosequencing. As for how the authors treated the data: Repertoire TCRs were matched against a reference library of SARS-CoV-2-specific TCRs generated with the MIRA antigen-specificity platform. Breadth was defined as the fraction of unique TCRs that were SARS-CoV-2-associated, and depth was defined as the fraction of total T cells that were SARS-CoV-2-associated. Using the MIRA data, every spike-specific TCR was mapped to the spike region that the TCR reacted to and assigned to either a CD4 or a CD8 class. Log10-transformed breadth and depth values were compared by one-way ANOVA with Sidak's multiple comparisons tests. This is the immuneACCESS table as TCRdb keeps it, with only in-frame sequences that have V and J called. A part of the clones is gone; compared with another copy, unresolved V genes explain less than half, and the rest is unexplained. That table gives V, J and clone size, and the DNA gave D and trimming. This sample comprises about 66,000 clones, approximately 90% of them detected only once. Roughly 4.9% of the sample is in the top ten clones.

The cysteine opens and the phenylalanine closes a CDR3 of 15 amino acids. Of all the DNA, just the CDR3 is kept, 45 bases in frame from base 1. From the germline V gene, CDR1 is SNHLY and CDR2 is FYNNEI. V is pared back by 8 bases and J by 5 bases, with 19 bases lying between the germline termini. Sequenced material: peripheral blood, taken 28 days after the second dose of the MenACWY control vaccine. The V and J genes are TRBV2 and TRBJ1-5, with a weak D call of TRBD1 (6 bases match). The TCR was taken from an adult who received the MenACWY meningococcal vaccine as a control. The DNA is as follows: TGTGCCAGCTCTACCAGGGGCCGGAAGTATCAGCCCCAGCATTTT. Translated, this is CASSTRGRKYQPQHF.